This note documents a single T cell receptor beta chain sequence. What it binds is unknown. A read error may explain this, as a much larger clone is one base away. The data derive from a study of spatial heterogeneity in lung cancer. Whole-study findings and limits: Nonsynonymous mutation counts, ubiquitous and regional, were tracked by the respective counts of ubiquitous and regional expanded TCRs. One measure, the expanded intratumoral alpha and beta TCR count, tracked tumor mutation counts.

After removal of 5 bases from V and 6 bases from J, the junction contained 10 bases not matched to a gene. CDR3 size: 14 residues. CDR1 and CDR2 (germline): SQVTM, ANQGSEA. One entry per CDR3 protein results from TCRdb running MiXCR on the 5' RACE reads. The sample carries under 6,000 distinct CDR3 sequences, around 7% recorded once. This sample's time point: sample taken at primary tumor resection. Extraction of whole RNA from tumor, nontumor lung or frozen PBMC preceded unsorted sequencing. This material consisted of lung tumor tissue, taken at surgery. The clonotype originates from a male donor with early-stage non-small cell lung cancer. V and J are TRBV29-1 and TRBJ1-2, with TRBD1 matching over 9 bases. The CDR3 DNA sequence: TGCAGCGTTCAACAAGCGGACAGGGGCAATGGCTACACCTTC. Residues: CSVQQADRGNGYTF.